This T cell receptor beta chain was recovered during a study of T cells in Graves' hyperthyroidism and ophthalmopathy. Amplified TCR beta CDR3 regions derived from RNA transcripts. TCR CDR3 underwent first-round RT-PCR with the HTBI primer set. Using its own MiXCR run on the multiplex PCR reads, TCRdb lists one record per CDR3 protein. The table includes hundreds of thousands of distinct CDR3 sequences, 46% detected once. This clonotype was observed at least ten times. Exclusion criteria comprised uncontrolled infection, other autoimmune disease, pregnancy or lactation. V lost 6 bases and J 0 bases, leaving 18 bases between the germline ends. CDR3 size: 16 residues. Germline V gene lookup returns CDR1 SQVTM and CDR2 ANQGSEA.

The sequencing sample was made of peripheral blood or thyroid tissue (not recorded which). This TCR derives from a woman aged 18-29 years with Graves' hyperthyroidism. The gene calls are TRBV29-1 and TRBJ1-5; unclear D gene. The chain's CDR3 is CSVWTVEGSSNQPQHF. The DNA for the CDR3 is TGCAGCGTCTGGACTGTGGAAGGAAGTAGCAATCAGCCCCAGCATTTT. Combining the CDR3 with reference TRBV29-1 and TRBJ1-5 gives the whole variable domain SAVISQKPSRDICQRGTSLTIQCQVDSQVTMMFWYRQQPGQSLTLIATANQGSEATYESGFVIDKFPISRPNLTFSTLTVSNMSPEDSSIYLCSVWTVEGSSNQPQHFGDGTRLSIL.